These 26 T cell receptor beta chains share one sample of origin, sequenced in a study of cytomegalovirus exposure and HLA in healthy donors. Using immunoSEQ multiplex PCR, the repertoire was profiled, and TCRdb retains in-frame clones only, with some absent. This table holds 150,000 to 200,000 clones, 70% to 90% found once. Sequenced material: PBMCs. These receptors all come from a man between 25 and 39 years old in good health and CMV-seropositive.

This sequence joins TRBV6-5 and TRBJ1-5; no definite D call. The CDR3 contains 14 residues. Per germline, CDR1 MNHEY and CDR2 SVGAGI. Trimming removed 5 bases from V and 0 bases from J, with 8 bases in between. The CDR3 sequence: CASSRGFSNQPQHF. The DNA for the CDR3 is TGTGCCAGCAGTAGAGGGTTTAGCAATCAGCCCCAGCATTTT.

The J gene is TRBJ1-1, the V gene TRBV29-1; D is unclear. Trimming stripped 6 bases from V and 1 base from J, with 15 bases between. The CDR3 contains 14 residues. Germline CDR1 reads SQVTM; CDR2 reads ANQGSEA. CDR3 sequence reads: CSVGRLSQNTEAFF. CDR3 in DNA: TGCAGCGTAGGCAGGTTGAGCCAGAACACTGAAGCTTTCTTT.

The gene calls are TRBV5-1 and TRBJ2-3; the D is unclear. The CDR3 spans 15 residues. The ends were cut back, 4 bases at V and 2 bases at J, with 14 bases in the middle. Germline V gives CDR1 SGHRS, CDR2 YFSETQ. CDR3 DNA: TGCGCCAGCAGCAGCTTTTATCCCCCCACAGATACGCAGTATTTT. Translating gives CASSSFYPPTDTQYF.

The sample holds a few counts of this clone. This chain links TRBV25-1 with TRBJ2-3; no clear D gene. The length of the CDR3 is 14 residues. V lost 4 bases, J lost 3 bases, and 11 bases lay in between. Germline assignment: CDR1 MGHDK and CDR2 SYGVNS. Here the CDR3 reads CASSGWWATDTQYF. The CDR3 nucleotides are TGTGCCAGCAGTGGGTGGTGGGCAACAGATACGCAGTATTTT. Supplemented by reference TRBV25-1 and TRBJ2-3, the full variable domain reads EADIYQTPRYLVIGTGKKITLECSQTMGHDKMYWYQQDPGMELHLIHYSYGVNSTEKGDLSSESTVSRIRTEHFPLTLESARPSHTSQYLCASSGWWATDTQYFGPGTRLTVL.

The chain employs TRBV6-5 and TRBJ1-2; the match to TRBD1 covers 9 bases. The germline CDR1 and CDR2 sequences are MNHEY and SVGAGI. The CDR3 contains 15 residues. V was clipped by 6 bases and J by 2 bases; unmatched bases: 7. As DNA, the CDR3 is TGTGCCAGCAGCGAGACACAGGGGGCCAACTATGGCTACACCTTC. It is translated as CASSETQGANYGYTF.

V is TRBV7-6 and J is TRBJ2-7, with D unresolved. The CDR3 totals 13 residues. The V gene lost 4 bases and the J gene lost 3 bases, with 10 bases spanning the gap. Per germline, CDR1 SGHVS and CDR2 FNYEAQ. CDR3 in amino acids: CASSSGLLYEQYF. The CDR3 DNA is TGTGCCAGCAGCTCCGGTCTTCTCTACGAGCAGTACTTC.

J is TRBJ2-3 and V is TRBV5-1; TRBD1 is a possible D gene (6 bases). Trimming cost V 4 bases and J 5 bases, with 11 bases left between them. The CDR3 has 13 amino acids. Germline V CDR1 and CDR2: SGHRS, YFSETQ. The CDR3 spells CASSTIRGDTQYF. Written as DNA, the CDR3 is TGCGCCAGCAGCACCATCAGGGGAGATACGCAGTATTTT.

The chain has TRBV23-1 and TRBJ1-2, with 7 bases aligning to TRBD1. TRBV23-1 counts as an open reading frame of uncertain function. The CDR3 spans 16 residues. V shed 3 bases, J shed 5 bases, and the junction held 12 bases outside the gene matches. The DNA for the CDR3 is TGCGCCAGCAGTCACGCCGGGGACAGCGCCTGTTATGGCTACACCTTC. Translation: CASSHAGDSACYGYTF.

This clone was counted a single time. The genes are TRBV6-1 and TRBJ2-7; D perhaps matches TRBD1 (6 bases). Germline V gene sequence: CDR1 MNHNS, CDR2 SASEGT. This CDR3 spans 13 amino acids. Trimming took off 6 bases at V and 6 bases at J, with 15 bases between the two ends. The CDR3 sequence is CASRPDRRAEQYF. Written as DNA, the CDR3 is TGTGCCAGCAGGCCGGACAGACGGGCCGAGCAGTACTTC.

DNA of the CDR3: TGCAGCGTGGGGACAGGGGGCCACGGGGAGCTGTTTTTT. Protein product: CSVGTGGHGELFF. V and J are TRBV29-1 and TRBJ2-2; 12 bases fit TRBD1. V dropped 6 bases and J dropped 7; count of bases not matched to a gene: 3. The CDR3 spans 13 residues. The germline V gene encodes CDR1 SQVTM and CDR2 ANQGSEA.

The chain recombines TRBV2 with TRBJ2-1; 10 bases are shared with TRBD2. From germline, CDR1 is SNHLY and CDR2 FYNNEI. V shed 7 bases and J 9 bases; nucleotides not matched to a gene: 9. This CDR3 comprises 14 residues. In DNA, the CDR3 is TGTGCCAGCACAGAACAGCGGGGGGGTACTGAGCAGTTCTTC. Protein product: CASTEQRGGTEQFF. Complete variable domain (other parts from reference TRBV2 and TRBJ2-1): EPEVTQTPSHQVTQMGQEVILRCVPISNHLYFYWYRQILGQKVEFLVSFYNNEISEKSEIFDDQFSVERPDGSNFTLKIRSTKLEDSAMYFCASTEQRGGTEQFFGPGTRLTVL.

The genes are TRBV4-3 and TRBJ2-7; D is unresolved. The V end was cut by 0 bases, the J end by 4 bases, with 10 bases between. The CDR3 length is 14 residues. Looked up from germline, CDR1 is LGHNA and CDR2 is YSLEER. CDR3 bases: TGCGCCAGCAGCCAAGAGCGAGGATTTTACGAGCAGTACTTC. Its protein is CASSQERGFYEQYF.

This chain connects TRBV19 to TRBJ2-3; 13 nucleotides line up with TRBD2. J gave up 2 bases and V 5 bases, and 10 bases lay outside the gene matches. The CDR3 spans 18 residues. The V gene's germline CDR1 is LNHDA and CDR2 SQIVND (reference sequence). The CDR3 is CASSGRLAGGQPTDTQYF. CDR3 DNA: TGTGCCAGTAGTGGAAGACTAGCGGGGGGTCAACCCACAGATACGCAGTATTTT.

The chain has TRBV27 and TRBJ1-2; 10 nucleotides agree with TRBD1. V trimming: 6 bases; J trimming: 4 bases; junction bases outside the gene matches: 8. Germline CDR1 reads MNHEY; CDR2 reads SMNVEV (reference sequence). There are 15 residues in the CDR3. The CDR3 protein is CASSPGTGVFYGYTF. The CDR3 DNA reads TGTGCCAGCAGCCCAGGGACAGGGGTGTTCTATGGCTACACCTTC.

The V call is TRBV5-5, the J call TRBJ2-4; D is unresolved. The germline gives CDR1 SGHKS, CDR2 YYEKEE (reference sequence). The CDR3 contains 15 residues. V lost 0 bases to trimming and J lost 5 bases, with 12 bases between them. CDR3 bases: TGTGCCAGCAGCTTGGCTTCTGGGCATCAAAACATTCAGTACTTC. Protein sequence: CASSLASGHQNIQYF.

This chain joins TRBV5-1 and TRBJ1-1, with D possibly matching TRBD1 (5 bases). The CDR3 has 16 residues. The V gene's germline CDR1 is SGHRS and CDR2 YFSETQ. Trimming cost V 0 bases and J 3 bases, with 15 bases left between them. The CDR3 reads CASSLGLGQGDTEAFF. DNA of the CDR3: TGCGCCAGCAGCTTGGGGTTAGGGCAGGGCGACACTGAAGCTTTCTTT.

For the CDR3, the DNA is TGTGCCAGCAGTTACGCAGGACAGGGGCTCGGCTATGGCTACACCTTC. This encodes CASSYAGQGLGYGYTF. This chain connects TRBV6-5 to TRBJ1-2, with TRBD1 identical over 9 bases. Germline values: CDR1 MNHEY, CDR2 SVGAGI. CDR3 length equals 16 residues. Losses at the gene ends were 2 bases for V and 4 bases for J; bases not matched to a gene: 8.

The V call is TRBV7-9, the J call TRBJ2-5; possibly TRBD1 for D (5 bases). The V end was cut by 5 bases, the J end by 3 bases, with 10 bases between. Per the germline V gene, CDR1 is SEHNR and CDR2 is FQNEAQ (reference sequence). This CDR3 contains 13 residues. This chain's CDR3 is CASSPQTEETQYF. CDR3 coding DNA: TGTGCCAGCAGCCCCCAGACAGAAGAGACCCAGTACTTC.

The rearrangement joins TRBV10-3 to TRBJ2-1; the D gene is possibly TRBD2 (6 bases). V dropped 4 bases and J dropped 1 base, with 8 bases sitting between them. Germline V gene sequence: CDR1 ENHRY, CDR2 SYGVKD. This CDR3 has 14 residues. CDR3 region: CAISAEGSYNEQFF. The CDR3 coding sequence is TGTGCCATCAGTGCGGAGGGGTCCTACAATGAGCAGTTCTTC.

Only a few counts were recorded for this clone. J is TRBJ1-4 and V is TRBV4-2; a weak D match, TRBD1 (6 bases). Germline V gene lookup returns CDR1 LGHNA and CDR2 YNFKEQ. Trimming cost V 0 bases and J 4 bases, with 12 bases left between them. The CDR3 runs to 16 residues. This CDR3 reads CASSQDTGRVNEKLFF. CDR3 sequence (DNA): TGTGCCAGCAGCCAAGATACAGGGAGGGTTAATGAAAAACTGTTTTTT.

The J gene is TRBJ2-5, the V gene TRBV7-2; 11 bases line up with TRBD1. V lost 4 bases and J lost 6; bases outside the gene matches: 13. Germline lookup yields CDR1 SGHTA and CDR2 FQGNSA. The CDR3 consists of 17 residues. In nucleotides, the CDR3 is TGTGCCAGCAGCTCCGAGAGGGACAGGGGGACAACGAAGACCCAGTACTTC. Translating it yields CASSSERDRGTTKTQYF.

The genes are TRBV5-3 and TRBJ2-7; D possibly corresponds to TRBD1 (5 bases). TRBV5-3 has ORF status, its function being uncertain. This CDR3 is 17 amino acids long. Deletions cut 0 bases from V and 3 bases from J, with 19 bases between. The DNA for the CDR3 is TGTGCCAGAAGCTTGGGGGGCCGGGCATGGCGAGGCTACGAGCAGTACTTC. Protein: CARSLGGRAWRGYEQYF.

The rearrangement joins TRBV6-1 to TRBJ1-1; the D gene is possibly TRBD1 (5 bases). In germline, CDR1 is MNHNS, CDR2 SASEGT. V was cut by 7 bases and J by 5 bases, with 17 bases left in between. The CDR3 covers 14 residues. The CDR3 bases are TGTGCCAGCACCCCGCAGGGTCCGGAGACTGAAGCTTTCTTT. Its translation: CASTPQGPETEAFF.

The V call is TRBV10-3, the J call TRBJ2-1; 8 bases are shared with TRBD1. V lost 4 bases and J lost 1; bases outside the gene matches: 3. CDR3 length: 15 residues. Germline CDR1 and CDR2: ENHRY and SYGVKD. The CDR3: CAISVDRASYNEQFF. The CDR3 DNA follows: TGTGCCATCAGTGTGGACAGGGCGTCCTACAATGAGCAGTTCTTC.

The chain uses TRBV11-3 and TRBJ2-5, with D possibly matching TRBD2 (6 bases). The length of the CDR3 is 15 residues. The germline V gene encodes CDR1 SGHNT and CDR2 YENEEA. V was clipped by 1 base and J by 0 bases, with 9 bases between them. The chain's CDR3 is CASSLAAGHQETQYF. The CDR3 DNA is TGTGCCAGCAGCTTAGCGGCGGGACACCAAGAGACCCAGTACTTC.

The chain combines TRBV7-9 with TRBJ1-4; no firm D call. Trimming took off 3 bases at V and 8 bases at J, with 13 bases between the two ends. Per the germline V gene, CDR1 is SEHNR and CDR2 is FQNEAQ (reference sequence). The CDR3 sequence is 14 residues long. The CDR3 DNA follows: TGTGCCAGCAGCTTTCCCGGGAGGTTGGAAAAACTGTTTTTT. Residues: CASSFPGRLEKLFF.